These 7 T cell receptor beta chains were sequenced from one sample in a study of cytomegalovirus exposure and HLA in healthy donors. This PCR relied on a set of 60 Vbeta primers and 13 Jbeta primers. The method was immunoSEQ multiplex PCR; TCRdb's version includes in-frame clones alone and lacks a portion of them. This sample has 120,000 or so clones; 50% to 75% occur once, and the top ten carry more than 6.5%. The sequencing sample was made of PBMCs. The receptors here all came from a woman aged 35 to 49 in good health and CMV-seropositive.

This chain uses TRBV4-1 with TRBJ2-5; 7 bases agree with TRBD2. The end of the DNA aligns better with TRBJ2-7, so the J call may be wrong. This CDR3 is 16 amino acids long. CDR1 and CDR2 (germline): MGHRA, YSYEKL. In DNA, the CDR3 is TGCGCCAGCAGCCAAGATCGGGGCGGGAGCGCCTACGAGCAGTACTTC. Translated: CASSQDRGGSAYEQYF.

This clone was found once. The V call is TRBV5-1, the J call TRBJ1-5, with D possibly matching TRBD1 (6 bases). The CDR3 spans 14 residues. Germline V gene sequence: CDR1 SGHRS, CDR2 YFSETQ. V was cut by 4 bases and J by 3 bases, with 11 bases left in between. The CDR3 DNA is TGCGCCAGCAGCGTGACAGGAATCAATCAGCCCCAGCATTTT. Residues: CASSVTGINQPQHF.

The J gene is TRBJ1-1, the V gene TRBV5-1, with TRBD1 as a possible D gene (5 bases). V lost 0 bases to trimming and J lost 0 bases, with 9 bases between them. The germline CDR1 and CDR2 sequences are SGHRS and YFSETQ. This CDR3 is 15 amino acids long. In DNA, the CDR3 is TGCGCCAGCAGCTTGGACAGGCGACTGAACACTGAAGCTTTCTTT. Translation gives CASSLDRRLNTEAFF.

V usage is TRBV11-2 and J usage is TRBJ2-1; 9 bases map to TRBD2. The CDR3 runs to 17 residues. Germline loops: CDR1 SGHAT, CDR2 FQNNGV. With 1 base clipped from V and 3 bases from J, the junction kept 7 bases outside the gene matches. The CDR3 DNA is TGTGCCAGCAGCTTAGGGCCGGGACTAGCAGGCTACAATGAGCAGTTCTTC. Translation: CASSLGPGLAGYNEQFF.

This clone was seen a few times. The chain couples TRBV6-1 to TRBJ2-5; possibly TRBD2 for D (6 bases). Looked up from germline, CDR1 is MNHNS and CDR2 is SASEGT. The CDR3 consists of 13 residues. The germline V and J ends were trimmed by 5 bases and 5 bases, with 12 bases remaining between them. CDR3 loop: CASSWGERETQYF. CDR3 bases: TGTGCCAGCAGTTGGGGGGAGAGGGAGACCCAGTACTTC.

This clone appeared a few times. V gene TRBV6-4 combines with J gene TRBJ2-1; D is undetermined. CDR1 and CDR2 (germline): MRHNA, SNTAGT. Trimming removed 4 bases at V and 6 bases at J, with 4 bases between. The CDR3 is 11 amino acids. The CDR3 loop is CASSGGNEQFF. The DNA of the CDR3 is TGTGCCAGCAGTGGCGGCAATGAGCAGTTCTTC.

This clone was seen only a few times. At one of its ends the junction is not consistent with the germline gene, which may arise from a read error. The chain links TRBV7-9 to TRBJ1-2, with TRBD1 matching 9 bases. The germline V gene has CDR1 SEHNR and CDR2 FQNEAQ (reference sequence). There are 16 residues in the CDR3. CDR3 nucleotides: TGTTCCAGCAGCGCACCGCCGGGACAGGGTAACTATGGCTACACCTTC. It encodes CSSSAPPGQGNYGYTF.